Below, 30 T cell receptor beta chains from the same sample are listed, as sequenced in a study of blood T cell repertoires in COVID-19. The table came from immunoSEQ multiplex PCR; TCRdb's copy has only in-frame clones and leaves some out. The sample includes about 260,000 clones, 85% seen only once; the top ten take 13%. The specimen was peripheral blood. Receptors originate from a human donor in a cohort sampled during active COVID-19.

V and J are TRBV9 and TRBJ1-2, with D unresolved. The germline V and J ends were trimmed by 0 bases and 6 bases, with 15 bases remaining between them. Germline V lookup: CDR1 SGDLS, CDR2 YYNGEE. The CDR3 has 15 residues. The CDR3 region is CASSVGPPERDGYTF. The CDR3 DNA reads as TGTGCCAGCAGCGTAGGTCCCCCCGAGAGAGATGGCTACACCTTC.

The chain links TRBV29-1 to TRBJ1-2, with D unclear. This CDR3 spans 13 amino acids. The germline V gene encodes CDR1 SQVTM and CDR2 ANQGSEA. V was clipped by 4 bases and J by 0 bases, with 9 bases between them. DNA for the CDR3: TGCAGCGTTGCCTCCGGGACTAACTATGGCTACACCTTC. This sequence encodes CSVASGTNYGYTF.

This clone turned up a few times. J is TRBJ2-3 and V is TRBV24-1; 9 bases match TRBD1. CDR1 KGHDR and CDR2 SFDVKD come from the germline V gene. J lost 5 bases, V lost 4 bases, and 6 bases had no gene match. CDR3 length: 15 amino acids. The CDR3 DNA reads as TGTGCCACCAGTGAAACCGGGACAGGGCAAGATACGCAGTATTTT. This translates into CATSETGTGQDTQYF.

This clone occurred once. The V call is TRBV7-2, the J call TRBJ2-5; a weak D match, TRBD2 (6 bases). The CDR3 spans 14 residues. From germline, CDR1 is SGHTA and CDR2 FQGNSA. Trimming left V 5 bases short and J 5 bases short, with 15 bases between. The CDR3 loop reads CASSRRAGMETQYF. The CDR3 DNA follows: TGTGCCAGCAGCCGGAGGGCGGGCATGGAGACCCAGTACTTC.

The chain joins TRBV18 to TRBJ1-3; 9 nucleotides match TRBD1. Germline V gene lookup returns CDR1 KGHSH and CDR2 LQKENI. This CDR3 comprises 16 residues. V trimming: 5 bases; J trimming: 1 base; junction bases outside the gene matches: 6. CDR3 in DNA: TGTGCCAGCTCAACCGGACAGGGGATTTCTGGAAACACCATATATTTT. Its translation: CASSTGQGISGNTIYF.

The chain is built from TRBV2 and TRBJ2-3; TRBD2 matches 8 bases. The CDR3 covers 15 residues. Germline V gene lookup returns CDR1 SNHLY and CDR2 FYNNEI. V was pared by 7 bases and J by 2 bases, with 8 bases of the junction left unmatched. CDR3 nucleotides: TGTGCCAGCACCGCCAGACTAGCGAACACAGATACGCAGTATTTT. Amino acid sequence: CASTARLANTDTQYF.

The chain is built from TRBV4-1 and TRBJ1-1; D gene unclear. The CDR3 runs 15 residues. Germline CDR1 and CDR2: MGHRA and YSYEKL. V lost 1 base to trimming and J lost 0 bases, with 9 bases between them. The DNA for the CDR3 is TGCGCCAGCAGCCAAGGTCAACACCTGAACACTGAAGCTTTCTTT. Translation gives CASSQGQHLNTEAFF.

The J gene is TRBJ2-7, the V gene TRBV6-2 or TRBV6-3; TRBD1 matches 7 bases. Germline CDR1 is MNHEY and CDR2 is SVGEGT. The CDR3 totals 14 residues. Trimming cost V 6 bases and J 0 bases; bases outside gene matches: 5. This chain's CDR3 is CASSFRGTSYEQYF. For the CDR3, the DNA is TGTGCCAGCAGCTTCAGGGGGACCTCCTACGAGCAGTACTTC.

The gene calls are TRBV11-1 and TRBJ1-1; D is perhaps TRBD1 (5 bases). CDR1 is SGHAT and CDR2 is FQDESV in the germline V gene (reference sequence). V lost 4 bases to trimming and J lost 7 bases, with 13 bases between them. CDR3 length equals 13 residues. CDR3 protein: CASSSGRWLEAFF. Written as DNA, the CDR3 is TGTGCCAGCAGCTCAGGGAGGTGGCTTGAAGCTTTCTTT. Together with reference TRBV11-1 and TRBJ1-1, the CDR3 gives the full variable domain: EAEVAQSPRYKITEKSQAVAFWCDPISGHATLYWYRQILGQGPELLVQFQDESVVDDSQLPKDRFSAERLKGVDSTLKIQPAELGDSAMYLCASSSGRWLEAFFGQGTRLTVV.

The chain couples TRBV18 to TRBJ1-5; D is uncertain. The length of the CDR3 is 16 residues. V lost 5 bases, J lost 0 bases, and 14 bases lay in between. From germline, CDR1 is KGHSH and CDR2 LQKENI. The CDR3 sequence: CASSSEVSNSNQPQHF. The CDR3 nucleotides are TGTGCCAGCTCATCAGAGGTTAGTAATAGCAATCAGCCCCAGCATTTT. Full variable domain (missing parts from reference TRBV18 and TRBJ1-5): NAGVMQNPRHLVRRRGQEARLRCSPMKGHSHVYWYRQLPEEGLKFMVYLQKENIIDESGMPKERFSAEFPKEGPSILRIQQVVRGDSAAYFCASSSEVSNSNQPQHFGDGTRLSIL.

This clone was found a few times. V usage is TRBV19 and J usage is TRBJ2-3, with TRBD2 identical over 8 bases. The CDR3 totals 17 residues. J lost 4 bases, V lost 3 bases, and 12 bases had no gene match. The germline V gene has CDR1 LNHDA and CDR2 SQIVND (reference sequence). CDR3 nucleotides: TGTGCCAGTAGTATGTGGTCGGGAGGGCCAAAAGCAGATACGCAGTATTTT. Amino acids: CASSMWSGGPKADTQYF.

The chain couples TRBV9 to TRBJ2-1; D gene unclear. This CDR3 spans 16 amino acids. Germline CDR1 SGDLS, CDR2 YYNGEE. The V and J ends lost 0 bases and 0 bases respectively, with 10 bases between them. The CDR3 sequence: CASSVGWRSSYNEQFF. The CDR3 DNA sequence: TGTGCCAGCAGCGTAGGGTGGCGGAGCTCCTACAATGAGCAGTTCTTC. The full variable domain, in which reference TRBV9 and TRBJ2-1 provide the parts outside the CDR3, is DSGVTQTPKHLITATGQRVTLRCSPRSGDLSVYWYQQSLDQGLQFLIQYYNGEERAKGNILERFSAQQFPDLHSELNLSSLELGDSALYFCASSVGWRSSYNEQFFGPGTRLTVL.

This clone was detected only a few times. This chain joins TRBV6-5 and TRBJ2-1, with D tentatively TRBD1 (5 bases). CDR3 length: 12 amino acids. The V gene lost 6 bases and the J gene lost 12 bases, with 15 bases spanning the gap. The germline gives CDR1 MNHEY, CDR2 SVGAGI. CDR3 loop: CASRTTQGAQFF. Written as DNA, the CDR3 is TGTGCCAGCAGAACAACTCAGGGTGCGCAGTTCTTC.

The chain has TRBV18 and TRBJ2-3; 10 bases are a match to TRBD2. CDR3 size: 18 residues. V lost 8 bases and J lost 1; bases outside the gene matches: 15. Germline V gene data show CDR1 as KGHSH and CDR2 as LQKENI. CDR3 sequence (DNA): TGTGCCAGCCGTAAGGGAGGAGCGGGAGGGGCTGGCACAGATACGCAGTATTTT. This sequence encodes CASRKGGAGGAGTDTQYF.

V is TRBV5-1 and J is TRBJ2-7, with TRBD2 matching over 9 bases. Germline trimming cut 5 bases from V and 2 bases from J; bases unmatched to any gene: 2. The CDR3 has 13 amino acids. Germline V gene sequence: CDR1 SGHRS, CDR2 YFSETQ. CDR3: CASRLAGTYEQYF. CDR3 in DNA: TGCGCCAGCAGGCTAGCGGGGACCTACGAGCAGTACTTC.

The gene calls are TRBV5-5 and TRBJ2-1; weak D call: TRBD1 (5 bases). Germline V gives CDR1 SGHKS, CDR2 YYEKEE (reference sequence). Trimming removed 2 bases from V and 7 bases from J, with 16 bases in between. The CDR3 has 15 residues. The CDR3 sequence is CASSFRADSLNEQFF. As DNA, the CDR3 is TGTGCCAGCAGCTTCCGGGCAGACAGCCTAAATGAGCAGTTCTTC. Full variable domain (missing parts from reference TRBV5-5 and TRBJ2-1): DAGVTQSPTHLIKTRGQQVTLRCSPISGHKSVSWYQQVLGQGPQFIFQYYEKEERGRGNFPDRFSARQFPNYSSELNVNALLLGDSALYLCASSFRADSLNEQFFGPGTRLTVL.

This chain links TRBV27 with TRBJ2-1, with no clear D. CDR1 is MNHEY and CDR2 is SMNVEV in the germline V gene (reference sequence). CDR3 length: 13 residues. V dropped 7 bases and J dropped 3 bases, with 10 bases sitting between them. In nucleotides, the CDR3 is TGTGCCAGCAAACCGCACAGCTACAATGAGCAGTTCTTC. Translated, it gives CASKPHSYNEQFF.

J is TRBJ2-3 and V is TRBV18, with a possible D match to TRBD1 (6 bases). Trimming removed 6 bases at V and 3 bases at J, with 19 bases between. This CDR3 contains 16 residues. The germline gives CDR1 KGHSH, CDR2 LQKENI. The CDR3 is CASSVGRGSRTDTQYF. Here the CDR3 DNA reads TGTGCCAGCTCCGTAGGAAGGGGGAGTAGGACAGATACGCAGTATTTT.

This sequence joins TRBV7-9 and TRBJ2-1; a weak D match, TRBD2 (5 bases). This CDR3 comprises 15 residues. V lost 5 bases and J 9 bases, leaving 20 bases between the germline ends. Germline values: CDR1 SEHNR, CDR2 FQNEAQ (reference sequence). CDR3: CASSLLGVLGSEQFF. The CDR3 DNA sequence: TGTGCCAGCAGCCTACTTGGGGTACTAGGCAGTGAGCAGTTCTTC.

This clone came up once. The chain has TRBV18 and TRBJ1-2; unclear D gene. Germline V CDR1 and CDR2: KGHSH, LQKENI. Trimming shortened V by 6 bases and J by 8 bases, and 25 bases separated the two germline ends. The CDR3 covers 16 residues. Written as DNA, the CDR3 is TGTGCCAGCTCCCCCATTAGCGCGACCGGCTTAAAAGGCTACACCTTC. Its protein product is CASSPISATGLKGYTF.

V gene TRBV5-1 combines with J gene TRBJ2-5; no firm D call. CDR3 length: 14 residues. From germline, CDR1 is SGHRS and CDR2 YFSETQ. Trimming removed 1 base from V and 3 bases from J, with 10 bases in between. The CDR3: CASSLLATKETQYF. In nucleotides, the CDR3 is TGCGCCAGCAGCTTGTTGGCAACAAAAGAGACCCAGTACTTC.

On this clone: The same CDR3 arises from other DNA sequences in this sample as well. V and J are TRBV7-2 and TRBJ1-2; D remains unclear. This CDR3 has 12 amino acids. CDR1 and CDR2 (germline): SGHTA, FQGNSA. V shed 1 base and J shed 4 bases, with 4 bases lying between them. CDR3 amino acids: CASSLGGYGYTF. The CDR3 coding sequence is TGTGCCAGCAGCTTAGGAGGCTATGGCTACACCTTC. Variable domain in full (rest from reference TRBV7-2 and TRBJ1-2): GAGVSQSPSNKVTEKGKDVELRCDPISGHTALYWYRQSLGQGLEFLIYFQGNSAPDKSGLPSDRFSAERTGGSVSTLTIQRTQQEDSAVYLCASSLGGYGYTFGSGTRLTVV.

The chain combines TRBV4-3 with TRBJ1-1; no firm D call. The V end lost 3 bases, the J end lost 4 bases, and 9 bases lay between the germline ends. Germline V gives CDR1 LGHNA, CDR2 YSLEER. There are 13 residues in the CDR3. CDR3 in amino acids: CASSHLESTEAFF. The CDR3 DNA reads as TGCGCCAGCAGCCACCTAGAGAGCACTGAAGCTTTCTTT.

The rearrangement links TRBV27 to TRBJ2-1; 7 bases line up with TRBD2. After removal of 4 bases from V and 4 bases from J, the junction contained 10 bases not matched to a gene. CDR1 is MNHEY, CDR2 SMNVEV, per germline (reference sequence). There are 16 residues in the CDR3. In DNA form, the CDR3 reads TGTGCCAGCAGTTGGAGAGGGGCTAGCGGATACAATGAGCAGTTCTTC. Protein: CASSWRGASGYNEQFF.

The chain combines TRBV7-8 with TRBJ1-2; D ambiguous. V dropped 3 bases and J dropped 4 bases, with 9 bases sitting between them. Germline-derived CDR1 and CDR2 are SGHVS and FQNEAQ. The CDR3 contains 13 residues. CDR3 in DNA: TGTGCCAGCAGCTTTCGCGTCGGCTATGGCTACACCTTC. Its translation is CASSFRVGYGYTF.

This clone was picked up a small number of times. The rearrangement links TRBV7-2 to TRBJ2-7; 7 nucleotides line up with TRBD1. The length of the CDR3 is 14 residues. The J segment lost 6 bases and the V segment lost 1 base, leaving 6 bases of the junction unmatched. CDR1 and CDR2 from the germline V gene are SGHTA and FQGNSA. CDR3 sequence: CASSLGAQGLEQYF. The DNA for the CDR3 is TGTGCCAGCAGCTTAGGCGCACAGGGGCTCGAGCAGTACTTC.

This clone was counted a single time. The CDR3 loop is CASSQDSGSGRSTGELFF. CDR3 nucleotides: TGTGCCAGCAGCCAAGATAGTGGAAGCGGGAGAAGCACCGGGGAGCTGTTTTTT. The genes are TRBV3-1 (or the pseudogene TRBV3-2) and TRBJ2-2; 8 bases align to TRBD2. The germline V gene encodes CDR1 LGHDT and CDR2 YNNKEL (reference sequence). The CDR3 has 18 amino acids. V lost 0 bases and J lost 4; bases outside the gene matches: 10.

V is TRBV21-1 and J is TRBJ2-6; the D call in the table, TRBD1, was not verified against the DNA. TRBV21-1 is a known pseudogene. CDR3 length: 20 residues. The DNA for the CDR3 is TGTGCCAGCAGCACACCTCCTACAGGGCCCAACCTTTCTGGGGCCAACGTCCTGACTTTC. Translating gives CASSTPPTGPNLSGANVLTF.

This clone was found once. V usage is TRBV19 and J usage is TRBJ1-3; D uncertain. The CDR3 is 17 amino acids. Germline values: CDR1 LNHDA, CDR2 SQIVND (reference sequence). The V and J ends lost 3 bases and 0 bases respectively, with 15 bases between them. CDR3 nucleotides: TGTGCCAGTAGTATCTCCCACAGAACCGTCTCTGGAAACACCATATATTTT. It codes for CASSISHRTVSGNTIYF.

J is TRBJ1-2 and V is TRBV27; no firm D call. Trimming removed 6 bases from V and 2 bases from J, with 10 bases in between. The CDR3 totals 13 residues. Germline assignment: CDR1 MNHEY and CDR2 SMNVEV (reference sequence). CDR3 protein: CASSQTENYGYTF. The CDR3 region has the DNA TGTGCCAGCAGCCAAACAGAAAACTATGGCTACACCTTC.